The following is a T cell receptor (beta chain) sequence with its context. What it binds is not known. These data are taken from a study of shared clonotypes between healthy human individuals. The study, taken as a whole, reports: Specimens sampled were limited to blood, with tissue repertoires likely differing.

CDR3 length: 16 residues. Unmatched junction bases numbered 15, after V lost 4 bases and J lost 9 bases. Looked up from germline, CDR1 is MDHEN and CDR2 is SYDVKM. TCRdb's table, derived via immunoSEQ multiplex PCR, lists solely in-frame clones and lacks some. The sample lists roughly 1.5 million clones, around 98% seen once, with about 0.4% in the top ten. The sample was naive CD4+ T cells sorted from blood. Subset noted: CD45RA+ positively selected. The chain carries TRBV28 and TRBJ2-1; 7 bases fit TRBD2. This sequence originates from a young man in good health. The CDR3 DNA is TGTGCCAGCAGTTCCCCAGCGAGGAGTCCGGGGGGTGAGCAGTTCTTC. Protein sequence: CASSSPARSPGGEQFF.